A selection of T cell receptor beta chains follows, all from one sample in a study of OX40 agonist ivuxolimab in advanced cancers. Data came from immunoSEQ multiplex PCR; TCRdb stores just in-frame clones and leaves some out. This sample has around 66,000 clones; 80% to 85% occur once, and the top ten carry 6.7%. Sequencing was performed on CD4+ or CD8+ T cells sorted from blood, taken in a trial of the OX40 agonist ivuxolimab. Receptors were obtained from an adult with an advanced solid tumor such as melanoma, head and neck, liver or kidney cancer. CDR3s include the opening cysteine and the closing phenylalanine or tryptophan. The D gene is left open where the match is weak.

TRBD2	TRBV5-3	TRBJ2-7	CASSSYQRESGEQYF
-	TRBV29-1	TRBJ1-4	CSVSQSDATNEKLFF
TRBD1	TRBV6-4	TRBJ2-1	CASSDPVEGASNEQFF
-	TRBV15	TRBJ1-5	CATRGRLNQPQHF
TRBD2	TRBV5-1	TRBJ2-1	CASSLVAGTANEQFF
TRBD1	TRBV2	TRBJ2-1	CASDRVYNEQFF
-	TRBV7-9	TRBJ1-4	CASSVDGALGEKLFF
TRBD2	TRBV11-2	TRBJ2-3	CASSYRGEVTDTQYF
TRBD1	TRBV10-1	TRBJ2-3	CASSGWQGATDTQYF
TRBD1	TRBV2	TRBJ1-1	CASTMGQGYTEAFF
-	TRBV29-1	TRBJ2-3	CSVRNRAPTTDTQYF
TRBD1	TRBV6-1	TRBJ1-1	CASSAGQAMNTEAFF
-	TRBV27	TRBJ1-5	CASSFEGDQPQHF
-	TRBV18	TRBJ2-4	CASSPQRSAGNIQYF